This entry is about one T cell receptor beta chain. What antigen it recognizes has not been identified. One base away there is no much larger clone; base qualities are not given. This sample was included in a study of blood T cell repertoires in COVID-19 (dated by TCRdb to the early 2020s). The study in broad terms: Samples covering the acute and convalescent phases of COVID-19 were provided by collaborators in the United States, Italy and Spain. The material from the prospective study consisted of cDNA or gDNA derived from T cells, B-cell-depleted T cells, or PBMCs. The dataset comprised deeply sampled blood TCRbeta repertoires from subjects exposed to, actively infected with, or recovered from COVID-19. The repertoires were released in a freely available public database intended as a resource for research on the immune response to SARS-CoV-2. Samples came from the ongoing ImmuneRACE study (first 160 participants) plus 1,254 subjects from 6 global collaborators. A de-identified subject ID, COVID-19 status, age in years and sex were almost always included in the sample metadata. HLA class I and class II types, where available, came from metadata supplied by the sample provider rather than from assay-based typing. Paper-wide results and their limitations: Clinical and demographic metadata were provided uncurated, with the amount varying by source and participant.

Deletion took 7 bases off V and 2 bases off J, with a span of 11 bases between the germline ends. CDR1 and CDR2 (SGHAT, FQNNGV) derive from the germline V gene. The cysteine opens and the phenylalanine closes a CDR3 of 13 amino acids. Only the CDR3 part of the read is kept: 39 bases, read in frame from the first base. Collaborating institutions collected whole blood in K2EDTA tubes following their own protocols. For TCRbeta analysis, collaborator samples were shipped as frozen whole blood, as isolated PBMCs, or as DNA extracted from either sample type. The immunoSEQ Assay, a bias-controlled multiplex PCR, was used to amplify TCRbeta CDR3 regions from genomic DNA. The study's own analysis went as follows. Within the assay, amplification of reference gene primers was used to estimate how many nucleated cells each sample contained. To quantify the absolute abundance of each unique TCRbeta CDR3 rearrangement, sequence reads were collapsed and filtered. Productive Simpson clonality was computed per sample as the square root of Simpson's diversity index over productive rearrangements. The table comes from immuneACCESS by way of TCRdb, which keeps in-frame sequences with V and J called. Part of the clones is missing from these tables; in studies checked, under half for an unresolved V gene and the rest for unknown reasons. The V and J calls and the clone size are those of that table, but D and trimming were determined from the DNA. This sample gives 150,000 or so clones in total; about 77% of them show up just once. The ten biggest clones cover approximately 9% of the sample.

Sequenced input: peripheral blood. This clonotype originated in a woman between 45 and 65 years old with active or convalescent COVID-19. The receptor chain draws on TRBV11-2 and TRBJ2-5; the D gene cannot be named for sure. The DNA sequence reads TGTGCCAGCACCCTAAGTGAACAAGAGACCCAGTACTTC. The resulting protein is CASTLSEQETQYF.